This section outlines one T cell receptor beta chain sequence together with its context. Its antigen is not yet known. Base qualities are missing; no much larger clone stands one base away. Counted from cysteine to phenylalanine, this CDR3 has 16 amino acids. Kept here is only the CDR3 DNA, which spans 48 bases and is read in frame from base 1. Relative to germline, V is missing 4 bases and J is missing 3 bases, with 6 bases of the junction outside any gene match. CDR1 SGHRS and CDR2 YFSETQ are derived from the germline V gene. The protocol used for the library was the immunoSEQ multiplex PCR assay. The table was pulled from immuneACCESS by TCRdb, which kept in-frame rearrangements only. Such tables lose some clones; where checked, under half of the loss comes from unresolved V genes, and the rest has no known cause. The sample records about 89,000 clones, around 95% of which are singletons. Approximately 0.24% of the sample comes from the top ten.

This record belongs to a study of technical replicates of blood from several donors (dated by TCRdb to about 2017). The V gene is TRBV5-1 and the J gene is TRBJ1-5, with 11 central nucleotides matching TRBD1. The receptor's source is a human donor in good health. Sequenced sample: T cells isolated from PBMCs. The CDR3 reads CASSRGTGGFNQPQHF. The nucleotide sequence reads TGCGCCAGCAGCCGCGGGACAGGGGGTTTCAATCAGCCCCAGCATTTT.